The entry below gives a single T cell receptor beta chain sequence along with its context. The antigen is undetermined. The data stem from a study of graft-versus-host responses after intestinal transplantation. For the study at large: Recipients uniformly received anti-thymocyte globulin induction, followed by tacrolimus and steroids for roughly 3 years. Study results and limitations: There were GvH clones found in recipient marrow, and some of them appeared first in ileum or blood. Early post-transplant falls in HvG clones accompanied the peak levels of circulating GvH clones.

Sequencing used immunoSEQ multiplex PCR; TCRdb keeps in-frame clones, though not all of them. In the table there are roughly 39,000 clones, 90% to 95% of which are singletons. Unmatched junction bases numbered 4, after V lost 4 bases and J lost 0 bases. The length of the CDR3 is 16 residues. Per the germline V gene, CDR1 is LGHNA and CDR2 is YNFKEQ. This chain uses TRBV4-2 with TRBJ2-7; 12 nucleotides line up with TRBD2. The origin of this receptor is a human donor who was the organ donor for an intestinal transplant. The material sequenced was unstimulated CD8+ T cells sorted from spleen or lymph node cells, taken before transplant. The CDR3, as DNA: TGTGCCAGCAGCCCATCTAGCGGGGGGGCCTCCTACGAGCAGTACTTC. Amino acid sequence: CASSPSSGGASYEQYF.